This TCR beta chain was recovered during a study of graft-versus-host responses after intestinal transplantation. In its sample, this clone was seen once. Its antigen is not identified. CDR1 is SGHDT and CDR2 is YYEEEE in the germline V gene. Deletions cut 5 bases from V and 0 bases from J, with 10 bases between. The CDR3 is made up of 14 amino acids. TCRdb's copy holds only in-frame clones and misses some; the assay was immunoSEQ multiplex PCR. The sample includes fewer than 110,000 clones, approximately 93% of them seen just once. This clonotype originated in a human donor who received an intestinal transplant. The sequencing here drew on unstimulated CD8+ T cells sorted from spleen or lymph node cells, taken before intestinal transplant. The gene calls are TRBV5-6 and TRBJ2-3; tentatively, D is TRBD1 (5 bases). CDR3 loop: CASRWGPSTDTQYF. CDR3 bases: TGTGCCAGCAGGTGGGGCCCGAGCACAGATACGCAGTATTTT. The full variable domain, with the rest looked up from reference TRBV5-6 and TRBJ2-3, is DAGVTQSPTHLIKTRGQQVTLRCSPKSGHDTVSWYQQALGQGPQFIFQYYEEEERQRGNFPDRFSGHQFPNYSSELNVNALLLGDSALYLCASRWGPSTDTQYFGPGTRLTVL.